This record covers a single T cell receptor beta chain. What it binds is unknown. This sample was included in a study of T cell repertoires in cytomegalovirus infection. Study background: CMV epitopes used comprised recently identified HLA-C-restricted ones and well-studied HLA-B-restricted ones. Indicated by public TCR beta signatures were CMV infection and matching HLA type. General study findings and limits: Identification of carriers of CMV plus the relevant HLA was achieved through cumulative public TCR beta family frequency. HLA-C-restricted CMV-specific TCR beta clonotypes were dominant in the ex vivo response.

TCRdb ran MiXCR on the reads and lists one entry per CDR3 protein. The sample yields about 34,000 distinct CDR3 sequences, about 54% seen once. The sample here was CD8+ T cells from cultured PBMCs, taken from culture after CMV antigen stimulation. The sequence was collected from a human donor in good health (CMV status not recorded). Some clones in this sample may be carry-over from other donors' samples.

The CDR3 loop is CASSHASDREYEQYF. The CDR3 region has the DNA TGTGCCAGCAGCCACGCCTCTGACAGGGAATACGAGCAGTACTTC. The chain links TRBV7-6 to TRBJ2-7; 7 nucleotides agree with TRBD1. V was clipped by 5 bases and J by 4 bases; unmatched bases: 11. CDR1 is SGHVS, CDR2 FNYEAQ, per germline. The CDR3 has 15 residues.